This TCR beta chain stems from a study of cytotoxic CD8 clonotypes in ibrutinib-treated CLL. This clone was seen only once. CDR3 length: 13 amino acids. Per germline, CDR1 SQVTM and CDR2 ANQGSEA. The V and J ends lost 4 bases and 4 bases respectively, with 14 bases between them. Method: immunoSEQ multiplex PCR; TCRdb's copy keeps in-frame clones and lacks some. The sample yields some 300,000 clones, more than 65% seen once. This chain joins TRBV29-1 and TRBJ2-7; the D gene is possibly TRBD2 (6 bases). The material was PBMCs, obtained before ibrutinib treatment. This receptor was identified in a human donor with chronic lymphocytic leukemia. DNA for the CDR3: TGCAGCGTTGTGGGGGGATCCTCTTACGAGCAGTACTTC. This translates into CSVVGGSSYEQYF.